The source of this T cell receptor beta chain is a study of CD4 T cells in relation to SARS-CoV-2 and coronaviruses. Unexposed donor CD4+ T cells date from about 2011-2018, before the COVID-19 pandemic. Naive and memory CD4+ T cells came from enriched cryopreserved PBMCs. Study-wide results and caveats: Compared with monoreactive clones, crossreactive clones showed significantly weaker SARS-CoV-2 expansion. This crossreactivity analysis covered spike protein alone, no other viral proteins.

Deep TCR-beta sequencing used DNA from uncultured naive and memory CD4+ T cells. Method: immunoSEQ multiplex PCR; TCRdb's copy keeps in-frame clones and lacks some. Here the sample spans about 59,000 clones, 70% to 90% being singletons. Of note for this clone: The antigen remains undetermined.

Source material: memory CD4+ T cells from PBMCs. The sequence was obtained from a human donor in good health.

The CDR3: CASSFRDRVGNQPQHF. CDR3 in DNA: TGTGCCAGCAGTTTCCGGGACAGGGTAGGCAATCAGCCCCAGCATTTT. The V and J genes are TRBV28 and TRBJ1-5; 9 nucleotides line up with TRBD1. Trimming at V came to 3 bases and at J to 2 bases, leaving 5 bases not matched to a gene. Germline loops: CDR1 MDHEN, CDR2 SYDVKM. The CDR3 sequence is 16 residues long. The full variable domain, in which reference TRBV28 and TRBJ1-5 provide the parts outside the CDR3, is DVKVTQSSRYLVKRTGEKVFLECVQDMDHENMFWYRQDPGLGLRLIYFSYDVKMKEKGDIPEGYSVSREKKERFSLILESASTNQTSMYLCASSFRDRVGNQPQHFGDGTRLSIL.